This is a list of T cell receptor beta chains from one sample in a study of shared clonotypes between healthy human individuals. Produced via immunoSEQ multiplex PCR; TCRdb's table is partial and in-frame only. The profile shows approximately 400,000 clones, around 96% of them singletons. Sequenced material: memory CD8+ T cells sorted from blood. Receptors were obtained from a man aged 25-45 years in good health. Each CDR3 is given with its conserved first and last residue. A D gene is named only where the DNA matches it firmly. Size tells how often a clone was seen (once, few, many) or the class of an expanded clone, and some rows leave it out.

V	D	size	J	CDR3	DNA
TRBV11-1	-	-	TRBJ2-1	CASSERAAYNEQFF	TGTGCCAGCAGCGAGCGGGCAGCCTACAATGAGCAGTTCTTC
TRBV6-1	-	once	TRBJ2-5	CASSGQYQETQYF	TGTGCCAGCAGTGGGCAGTACCAAGAGACCCAGTACTTC
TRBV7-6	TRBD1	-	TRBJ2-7	CASSLNGDRGYEQYF	TGTGCCAGCAGCCTGAACGGGGACAGGGGTTACGAGCAGTACTTC
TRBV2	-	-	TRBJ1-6	CASRPRTENSPLHF	TGTGCCAGCAGACCCAGGACAGAGAATTCACCCCTCCACTTT
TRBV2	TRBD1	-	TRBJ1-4	CASRAEQGNEKLFF	TGTGCCAGCAGAGCCGAACAGGGGAATGAAAAACTGTTTTTT
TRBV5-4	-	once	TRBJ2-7	CASSSTSGRTYEQYF	TGTGCCAGCAGCTCGACCTCGGGGCGGACCTACGAGCAGTACTTC
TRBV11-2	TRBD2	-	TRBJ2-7	CASSSAAGGEQYF	TGTGCCAGCAGCTCCGCCGCGGGGGGGGAGCAGTACTTC
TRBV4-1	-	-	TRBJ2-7	CASSQLESSYEQYF	TGCGCCAGCAGCCAATTGGAGAGCTCCTACGAGCAGTACTTC
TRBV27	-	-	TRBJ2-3	CASRGWAGTDTQYF	TGTGCCAGCAGAGGGTGGGCCGGAACAGATACGCAGTATTTT
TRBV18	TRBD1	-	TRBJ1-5	CASSPRQGTGQPQHF	TGTGCCAGCTCACCCCGACAGGGAACCGGACAGCCCCAGCATTTT
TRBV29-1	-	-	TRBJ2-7	CSVVIAYDEQYF	TGCAGCGTTGTAATAGCCTACGACGAGCAGTACTTC
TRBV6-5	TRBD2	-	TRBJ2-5	CASRPGLVHETQYF	TGTGCCAGCAGGCCGGGACTAGTCCACGAGACCCAGTACTTC